This T cell receptor (beta chain) was observed in a study of breast tumors, draining lymph nodes, adjacent tissues. TCRdb itself ran the multiplex PCR reads through MiXCR, one entry per CDR3 protein. The sample lists under 350,000 distinct CDR3 sequences; about 33% were seen once. There are many counts of this clonotype. Samples came from axillary lymph nodes draining the breast cancer. With 6 bases clipped from V and 5 bases from J, the junction kept 10 bases outside the gene matches. CDR3 size: 16 residues. Material: axillary lymph node tissue. This TCR came from a female donor with breast cancer. Some clones in this sample may be carry-over from other donors' samples. The chain couples TRBV12-3 or TRBV12-4 to TRBJ2-2; TRBD2 aligns across 9 bases. This CDR3 is CASSNRLAGRTGELFF. CDR3 DNA: TGTGCCAGCAGCAACCGGCTAGCGGGGCGGACCGGGGAGCTGTTTTTT.